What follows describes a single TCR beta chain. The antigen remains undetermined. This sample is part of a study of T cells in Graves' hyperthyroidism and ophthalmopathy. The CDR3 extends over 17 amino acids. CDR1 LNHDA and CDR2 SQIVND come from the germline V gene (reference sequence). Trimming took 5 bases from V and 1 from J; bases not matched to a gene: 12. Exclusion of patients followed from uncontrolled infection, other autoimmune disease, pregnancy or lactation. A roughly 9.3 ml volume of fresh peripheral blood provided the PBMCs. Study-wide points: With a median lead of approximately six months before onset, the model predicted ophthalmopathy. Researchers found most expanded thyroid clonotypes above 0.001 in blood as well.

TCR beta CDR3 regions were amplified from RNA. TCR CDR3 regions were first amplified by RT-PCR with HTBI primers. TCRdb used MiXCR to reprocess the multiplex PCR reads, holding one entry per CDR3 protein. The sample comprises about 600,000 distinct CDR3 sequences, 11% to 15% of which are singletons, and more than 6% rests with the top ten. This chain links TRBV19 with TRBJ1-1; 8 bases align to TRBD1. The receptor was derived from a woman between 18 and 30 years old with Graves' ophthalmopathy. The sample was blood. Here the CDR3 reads CASSPTGVEVKNTEAFF. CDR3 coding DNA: TGTGCCAGTAGTCCGACAGGGGTCGAAGTGAAGAACACTGAAGCTTTCTTT.